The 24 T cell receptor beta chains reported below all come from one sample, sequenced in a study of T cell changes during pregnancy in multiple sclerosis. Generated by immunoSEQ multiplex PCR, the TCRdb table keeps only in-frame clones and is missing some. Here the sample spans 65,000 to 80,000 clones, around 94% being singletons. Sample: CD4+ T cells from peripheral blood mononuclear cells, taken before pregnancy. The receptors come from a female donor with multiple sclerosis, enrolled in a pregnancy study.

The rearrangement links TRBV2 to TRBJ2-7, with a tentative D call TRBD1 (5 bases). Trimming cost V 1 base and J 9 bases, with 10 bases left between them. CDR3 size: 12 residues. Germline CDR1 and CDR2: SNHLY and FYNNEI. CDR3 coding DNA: TGTGCCAGCAGTGAAGAGGCAAGGGGGCAGTACTTC. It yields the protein CASSEEARGQYF.

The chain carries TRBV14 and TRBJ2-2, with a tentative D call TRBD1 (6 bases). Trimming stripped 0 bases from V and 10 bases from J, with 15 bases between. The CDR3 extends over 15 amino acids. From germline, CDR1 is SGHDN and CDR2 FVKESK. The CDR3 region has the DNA TGTGCCAGCAGCCAAGATTTATTAGGGGGACAGGAGCTGTTTTTT. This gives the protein CASSQDLLGGQELFF.

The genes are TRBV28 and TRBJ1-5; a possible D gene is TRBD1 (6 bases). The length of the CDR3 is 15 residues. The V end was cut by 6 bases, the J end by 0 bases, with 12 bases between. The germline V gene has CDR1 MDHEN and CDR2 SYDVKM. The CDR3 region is CASRITGISNQPQHF. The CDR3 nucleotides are TGTGCCAGCAGAATCACAGGGATTAGCAATCAGCCCCAGCATTTT.

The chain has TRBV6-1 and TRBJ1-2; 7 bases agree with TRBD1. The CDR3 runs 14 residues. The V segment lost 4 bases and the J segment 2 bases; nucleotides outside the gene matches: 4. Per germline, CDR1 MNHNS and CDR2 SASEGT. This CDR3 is CASSAGQWNYGYTF. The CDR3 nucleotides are TGTGCCAGCAGTGCGGGACAGTGGAACTATGGCTACACCTTC.

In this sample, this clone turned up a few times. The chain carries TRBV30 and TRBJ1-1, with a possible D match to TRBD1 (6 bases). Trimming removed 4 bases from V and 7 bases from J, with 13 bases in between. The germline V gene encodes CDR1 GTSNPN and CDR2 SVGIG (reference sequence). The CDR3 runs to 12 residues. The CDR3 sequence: CAWNPDSLEAFF. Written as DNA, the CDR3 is TGTGCCTGGAACCCGGACAGCCTTGAAGCTTTCTTT.

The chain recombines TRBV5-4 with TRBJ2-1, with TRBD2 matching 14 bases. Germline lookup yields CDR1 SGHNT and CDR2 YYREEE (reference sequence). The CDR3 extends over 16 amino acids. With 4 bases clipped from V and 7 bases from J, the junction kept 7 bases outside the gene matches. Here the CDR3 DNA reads TGTGCCAGCAGCGTGGGACTAGCGGGGGATGGAAATGAGCAGTTCTTC. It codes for CASSVGLAGDGNEQFF.

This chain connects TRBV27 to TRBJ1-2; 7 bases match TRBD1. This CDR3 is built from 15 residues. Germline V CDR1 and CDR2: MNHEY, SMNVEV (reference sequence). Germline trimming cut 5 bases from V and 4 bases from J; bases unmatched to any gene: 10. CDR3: CASSQEGASIYGYTF. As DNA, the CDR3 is TGTGCCAGCAGTCAGGAGGGGGCCTCGATCTATGGCTACACCTTC.

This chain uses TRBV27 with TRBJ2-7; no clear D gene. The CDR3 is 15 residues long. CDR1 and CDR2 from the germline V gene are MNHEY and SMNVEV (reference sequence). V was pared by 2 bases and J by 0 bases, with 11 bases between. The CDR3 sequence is CASSLSARNSYEQYF. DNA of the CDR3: TGTGCCAGCAGTTTAAGTGCCAGGAACTCCTACGAGCAGTACTTC.

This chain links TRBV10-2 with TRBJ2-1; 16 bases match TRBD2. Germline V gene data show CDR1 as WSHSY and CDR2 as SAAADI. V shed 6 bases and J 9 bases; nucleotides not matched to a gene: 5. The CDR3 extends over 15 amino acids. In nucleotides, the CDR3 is TGCGCCAGCAGGCCGGGACTAGCGGGAGGGGGTGAGCAGTTCTTC. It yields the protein CASRPGLAGGGEQFF.

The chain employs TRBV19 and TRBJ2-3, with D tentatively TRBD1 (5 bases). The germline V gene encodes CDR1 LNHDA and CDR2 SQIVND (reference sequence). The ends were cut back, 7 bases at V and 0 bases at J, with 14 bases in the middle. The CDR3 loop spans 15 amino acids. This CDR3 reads CASTRQGASTDTQYF. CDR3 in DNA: TGTGCCAGTACGCGTCAAGGGGCAAGCACAGATACGCAGTATTTT.

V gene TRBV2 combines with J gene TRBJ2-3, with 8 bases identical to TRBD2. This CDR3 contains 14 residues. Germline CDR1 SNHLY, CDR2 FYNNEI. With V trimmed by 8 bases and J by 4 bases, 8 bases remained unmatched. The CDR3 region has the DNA TGTGCCAGCGGCGCGGGACTAGTCTCAGATACGCAGTATTTT. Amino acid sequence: CASGAGLVSDTQYF.

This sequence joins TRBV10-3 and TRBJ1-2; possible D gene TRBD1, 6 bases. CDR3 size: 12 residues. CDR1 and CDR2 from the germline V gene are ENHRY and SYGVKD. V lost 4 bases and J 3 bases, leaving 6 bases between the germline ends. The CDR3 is CAISGTDYGYTF. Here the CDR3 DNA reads TGTGCCATCAGTGGGACAGACTATGGCTACACCTTC.

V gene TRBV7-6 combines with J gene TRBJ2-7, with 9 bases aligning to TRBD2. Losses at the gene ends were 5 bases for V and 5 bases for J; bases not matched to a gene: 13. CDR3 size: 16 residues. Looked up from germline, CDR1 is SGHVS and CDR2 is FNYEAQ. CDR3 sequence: CASSPPPLAGTHEQYF. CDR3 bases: TGTGCCAGCAGCCCCCCACCCCTAGCGGGAACCCACGAGCAGTACTTC.

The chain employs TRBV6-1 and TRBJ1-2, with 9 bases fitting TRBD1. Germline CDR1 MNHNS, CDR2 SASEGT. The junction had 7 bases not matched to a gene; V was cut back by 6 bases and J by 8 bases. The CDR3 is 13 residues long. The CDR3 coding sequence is TGTGCCAGCAGCGACAACAGGGGGCAAGGCTACACCTTC. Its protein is CASSDNRGQGYTF.

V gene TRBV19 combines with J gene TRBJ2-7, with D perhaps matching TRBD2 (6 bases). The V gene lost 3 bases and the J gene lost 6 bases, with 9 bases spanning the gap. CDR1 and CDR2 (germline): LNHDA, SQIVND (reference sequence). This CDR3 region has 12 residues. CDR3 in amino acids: CASSIGGSEQYF. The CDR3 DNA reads TGTGCCAGTAGTATTGGAGGGTCCGAGCAGTACTTC.

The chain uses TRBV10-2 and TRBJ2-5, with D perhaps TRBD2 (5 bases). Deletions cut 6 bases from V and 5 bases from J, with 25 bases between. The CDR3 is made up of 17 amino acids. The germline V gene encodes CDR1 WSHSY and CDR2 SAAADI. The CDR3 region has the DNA TGCGCCAGCAGCGCCACCTTCTTAGCTAGCTCGGCCGAGACCCAGTACTTC. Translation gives CASSATFLASSAETQYF.

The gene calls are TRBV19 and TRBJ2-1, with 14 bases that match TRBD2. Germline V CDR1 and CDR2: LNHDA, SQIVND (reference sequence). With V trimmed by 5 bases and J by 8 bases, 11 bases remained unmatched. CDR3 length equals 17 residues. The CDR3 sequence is CASSSPATSGRAYEQFF. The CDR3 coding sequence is TGTGCCAGTAGTTCCCCGGCGACTAGCGGGAGGGCCTATGAGCAGTTCTTC.

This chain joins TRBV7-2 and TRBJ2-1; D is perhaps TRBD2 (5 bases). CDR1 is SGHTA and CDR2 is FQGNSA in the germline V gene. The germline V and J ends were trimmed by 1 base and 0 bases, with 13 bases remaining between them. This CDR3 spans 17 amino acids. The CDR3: CASSLVGQRNSYNEQFF. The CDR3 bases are TGTGCCAGCAGCTTAGTGGGTCAGCGGAACTCCTACAATGAGCAGTTCTTC.

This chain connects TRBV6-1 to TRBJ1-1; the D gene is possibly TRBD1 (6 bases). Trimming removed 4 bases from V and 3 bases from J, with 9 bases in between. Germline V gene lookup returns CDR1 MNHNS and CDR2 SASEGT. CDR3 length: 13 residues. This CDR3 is CASSVDRHTEAFF. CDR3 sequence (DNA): TGTGCCAGCAGTGTCGACAGGCACACTGAAGCTTTCTTT.

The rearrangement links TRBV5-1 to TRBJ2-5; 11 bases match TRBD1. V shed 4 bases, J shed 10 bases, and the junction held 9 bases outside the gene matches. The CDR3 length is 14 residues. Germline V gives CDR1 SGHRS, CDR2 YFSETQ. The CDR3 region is CASSLDRGLVHQYF. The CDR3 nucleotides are TGCGCCAGCAGCCTGGACAGGGGGCTAGTTCACCAGTACTTC. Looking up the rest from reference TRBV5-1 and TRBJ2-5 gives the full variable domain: KAGVTQTPRYLIKTRGQQVTLSCSPISGHRSVSWYQQTPGQGLQFLFEYFSETQRNKGNFPGRFSGRQFSNSRSEMNVSTLELGDSALYLCASSLDRGLVHQYFGPGTRLLVL.

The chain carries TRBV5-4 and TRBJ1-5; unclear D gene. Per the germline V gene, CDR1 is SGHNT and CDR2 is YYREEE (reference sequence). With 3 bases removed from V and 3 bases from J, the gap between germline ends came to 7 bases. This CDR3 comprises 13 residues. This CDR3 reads CASSSSPNQPQHF. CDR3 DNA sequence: TGTGCCAGCAGCTCTTCCCCCAATCAGCCCCAGCATTTT.

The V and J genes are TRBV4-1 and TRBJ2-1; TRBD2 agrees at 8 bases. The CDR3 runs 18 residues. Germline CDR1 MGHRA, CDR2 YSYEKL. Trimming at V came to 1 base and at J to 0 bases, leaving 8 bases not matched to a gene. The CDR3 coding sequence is TGCGCCAGCAGCCAAGGGGCCGGGGGGGCGAGCTCCTACAATGAGCAGTTCTTC. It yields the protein CASSQGAGGASSYNEQFF.

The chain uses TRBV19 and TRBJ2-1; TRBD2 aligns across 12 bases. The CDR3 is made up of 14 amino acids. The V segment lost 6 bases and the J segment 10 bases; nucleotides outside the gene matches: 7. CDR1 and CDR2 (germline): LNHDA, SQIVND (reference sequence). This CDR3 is CASSRLAGEGEQFF. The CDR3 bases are TGTGCCAGTAGCCGACTAGCGGGAGAAGGGGAGCAGTTCTTC.

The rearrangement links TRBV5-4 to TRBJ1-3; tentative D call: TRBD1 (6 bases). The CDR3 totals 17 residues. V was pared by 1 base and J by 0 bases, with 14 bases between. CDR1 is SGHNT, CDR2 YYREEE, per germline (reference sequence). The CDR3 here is CASSLSETGPSGNTIYF. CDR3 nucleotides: TGTGCCAGCAGCTTGTCAGAGACAGGCCCCTCTGGAAACACCATATATTTT.